This T cell receptor (beta chain) was retrieved from a study of blood T cell repertoires in COVID-19. Study in general: Specimens from acute and convalescent COVID-19 originated in the United States, Italy and Spain. T cells, B-cell-depleted T cells, or PBMCs supplied cDNA or gDNA.

The junction had 13 bases not matched to a gene; V was cut back by 4 bases and J by 4 bases. Germline V gene data show CDR1 as SGHTS and CDR2 as YDEGEE. The CDR3 has 17 residues. Profiling relied on immunoSEQ multiplex PCR, and the TCRdb table lists in-frame clones only, not all of them. This sample carries 60,000 or so clones, approximately 90% of them seen once, and the ten largest clones take roughly 13%. The rearrangement joins TRBV5-8 to TRBJ2-5; TRBD2 matches at 10 bases. This TCR was recovered from a woman aged 60-75 years with active COVID-19. The sample comprised peripheral blood. Here the CDR3 DNA reads TGTGCCAGCAGCCGCGGGACTAGCGCCGACCCGGGAGAGACCCAGTACTTC. This translates into CASSRGTSADPGETQYF.